This T cell receptor beta chain comes out of a study of shared clonotypes between healthy human individuals. Study details: Each donor's CD4 naive and CD4 memory cells filled three plates apiece, CD8 naive two, and CD8 memory one. Study observations and caveats: Only blood samples were collected, and tissue repertoires likely differ. As a rule, naive subsets had a larger estimated richness than memory subsets.

Naive CD8 populations comprised CD45RO-negative cells positively selected for CCR7, excluding terminally differentiated effector memory CD45RA+ cells. With 8 bases removed from V and 7 bases from J, the gap between germline ends came to 9 bases. The CDR3 covers 11 residues. CDR1 LNHDA and CDR2 SQIVND come from the germline V gene (reference sequence). Each sorted subset replicate got 200 ng genomic DNA, roughly 33,000 genomes. Sequencing used immunoSEQ multiplex PCR; TCRdb keeps in-frame clones, though not all of them. The table has about 2.1 million clones, around 93% seen once; the top ten hold 1.5% to 2%. This clone was seen only once. Its antigen is not known.

The V and J genes are TRBV19 and TRBJ2-1; D tentatively fits TRBD1 or TRBD2 (5 bases each). The source of this sequence is a man younger than 35 in good health. Some clones in this sample may be carry-over from other donors' samples. Source material: naive CD8+ T cells from PBMCs. For the CDR3, the DNA is TGTGCCAGTTGGGACGAAAATGAGCAGTTCTTC. This sequence encodes CASWDENEQFF.